These 15 T cell receptor beta chains were all obtained from the same sample, sequenced in a study of cytomegalovirus exposure and HLA in healthy donors. Use of 60 Vbeta and 13 Jbeta primers characterized the PCR. Clones were read by immunoSEQ multiplex PCR, and TCRdb kept only the in-frame ones, dropping some. The repertoire holds fewer than 200,000 clones, with over 60% as singletons. The sample comprised PBMCs. Receptors were obtained from a female donor in good health and CMV-seronegative.

The V call is TRBV30, the J call TRBJ1-1, with 7 bases lining up with TRBD1. Germline V gene sequence: CDR1 GTSNPN, CDR2 SVGIG (reference sequence). This CDR3 spans 15 amino acids. Losses at the gene ends were 4 bases for V and 0 bases for J; bases not matched to a gene: 8. CDR3: CAWTQTGRVNTEAFF. DNA for the CDR3: TGTGCCTGGACACAGACAGGGAGAGTGAACACTGAAGCTTTCTTT.

This chain connects TRBV4-2 to TRBJ2-4, with 7 bases aligning to TRBD1. The trim removed 1 base at V and 5 bases at J, leaving 2 bases unmatched. From germline, CDR1 is LGHNA and CDR2 YNFKEQ. The CDR3 loop spans 14 amino acids. CDR3 sequence: CASSQAGTENIQYF. DNA of the CDR3: TGTGCCAGCAGCCAAGCCGGGACAGAAAACATTCAGTACTTC.

This rearrangement joins TRBV7-9 to TRBJ1-1, with D unclear. CDR1 is SEHNR and CDR2 is FQNEAQ in the germline V gene (reference sequence). Between the trimmed V and J ends, which lost 1 base and 1 base, there was a span of 7 bases. The CDR3 has 14 residues. The DNA for the CDR3 is TGTGCCAGCAGCTTAGTTCGACAGAACACTGAAGCTTTCTTT. Translating gives CASSLVRQNTEAFF.

J is TRBJ1-6 and V is TRBV19; 9 bases are shared with TRBD1. V lost 7 bases and J lost 8; bases outside the gene matches: 9. Germline assignment: CDR1 LNHDA and CDR2 SQIVND (reference sequence). The CDR3 runs to 15 residues. CDR3: CASTTTGGHYSPLHF. In DNA form, the CDR3 reads TGTGCCAGTACAACGACAGGGGGACACTATTCACCCCTCCACTTT.

The CDR3 region has the DNA TGTGCCAGCAGCTTTAGCGGGGGGGTCACAGATACGCAGTATTTT. It encodes CASSFSGGVTDTQYF. V usage is TRBV7-3 and J usage is TRBJ2-3; 11 nucleotides match TRBD2. Germline CDR1 is SGHTA and CDR2 is FQGTGA. The CDR3 is made up of 15 amino acids. V dropped 3 bases and J dropped 2; count of bases not matched to a gene: 1.

This clone was observed once. This sequence joins TRBV28 and TRBJ1-2, with 7 nucleotides matching TRBD1. V lost 4 bases, J lost 2 bases, and 7 bases stayed unmatched. The germline CDR1 and CDR2 sequences are MDHEN and SYDVKM. The CDR3 length is 15 residues. The CDR3 loop is CASSSYQQGNYGYTF. The CDR3 nucleotides are TGTGCCAGCAGTTCCTACCAACAGGGGAACTATGGCTACACCTTC.

The chain carries TRBV12-5 and TRBJ2-5; D might be TRBD2 (6 bases). V lost 6 bases, J lost 1 base, and 15 bases lay in between. Germline V CDR1 and CDR2: LGHNT, FRNRAP. The CDR3 contains 15 residues. Here the CDR3 reads CASGIGGGIQETQYF. CDR3 in DNA: TGTGCTAGTGGCATCGGGGGTGGGATCCAAGAGACCCAGTACTTC.

In its sample, this clone was seen once. The rearrangement uses TRBV7-6 and TRBJ2-1; 10 nucleotides match TRBD2. Per the germline V gene, CDR1 is SGHVS and CDR2 is FNYEAQ. The CDR3 is 15 amino acids. V shed 0 bases and J 10 bases; nucleotides not matched to a gene: 6. The CDR3 coding sequence is TGTGCCAGCAGCTTAGCAGCGGGGGGGCTCTTGGAGCAGTTCTTC. It specifies CASSLAAGGLLEQFF.

The V call is TRBV10-3, the J call TRBJ2-7; TRBD1 matches 11 bases. The germline V gene encodes CDR1 ENHRY and CDR2 SYGVKD. The CDR3 sequence is 18 residues long. Trimming at V came to 5 bases and at J to 3 bases, leaving 15 bases not matched to a gene. The CDR3 bases are TGTGCCATCAGTCTTGTTAAGGAGGGGACAGGGGGGTACTACGAGCAGTACTTC. This gives the protein CAISLVKEGTGGYYEQYF.

This chain links TRBV11-3 with TRBJ2-1, with a weak D call TRBD2 (5 bases). The CDR3 runs 15 residues. The germline V gene has CDR1 SGHNT and CDR2 YENEEA. V was trimmed by 3 bases and J by 0 bases, leaving 9 bases between them. CDR3: CASSFGGYSYNEQFF. As DNA, the CDR3 is TGTGCCAGCAGCTTTGGCGGGTACTCCTACAATGAGCAGTTCTTC.

This sequence joins TRBV27 and TRBJ2-4; TRBD2 agrees at 9 bases. The CDR3 runs to 18 residues. The germline V gene has CDR1 MNHEY and CDR2 SMNVEV (reference sequence). J was trimmed by 3 bases and V by 0 bases; bases with no gene match: 9. The DNA of the CDR3 is TGTGCCAGCAGTTTATCGAAAGTAGCGGGGGTTGTCAAAAACATTCAGTACTTC. Translation gives CASSLSKVAGVVKNIQYF.

The V gene is TRBV5-6, the J gene TRBJ2-2; a weak D match, TRBD1 (5 bases). The V and J ends lost 1 base and 9 bases respectively, with 7 bases between them. CDR3 length: 12 amino acids. Germline CDR1 SGHDT, CDR2 YYEEEE. CDR3 sequence reads: CASSLTGRELFF. Written as DNA, the CDR3 is TGTGCCAGCAGCTTGACAGGTCGGGAGCTGTTTTTT. The full variable domain, with the rest looked up from reference TRBV5-6 and TRBJ2-2, is DAGVTQSPTHLIKTRGQQVTLRCSPKSGHDTVSWYQQALGQGPQFIFQYYEEEERQRGNFPDRFSGHQFPNYSSELNVNALLLGDSALYLCASSLTGRELFFGEGSRLTVL.

The CDR3 nucleotides read TGTGCCAGCAGGACAGCGGGACTTTCCTACGAGCAGTACTTC. The encoded protein is CASRTAGLSYEQYF. The V gene is TRBV27, the J gene TRBJ2-7, with TRBD2 matching 7 bases. Germline V gene data show CDR1 as MNHEY and CDR2 as SMNVEV (reference sequence). The CDR3 totals 14 residues. J gave up 1 base and V 6 bases, and 6 bases lay outside the gene matches.

The chain is built from TRBV28 and TRBJ1-2; D is unresolved. Trimming took off 2 bases at V and 0 bases at J, with 13 bases between the two ends. CDR3 length: 16 residues. The germline V gene encodes CDR1 MDHEN and CDR2 SYDVKM. CDR3 residues: CASSLESVVSNYGYTF. CDR3 in DNA: TGTGCCAGCAGTTTAGAAAGTGTAGTCTCTAACTATGGCTACACCTTC.

This clone was seen only once. This sequence joins TRBV7-8 and TRBJ1-2, with D possibly being TRBD1 (6 bases). There are 13 residues in the CDR3. Germline V gene lookup returns CDR1 SGHVS and CDR2 FQNEAQ. Trimming stripped 4 bases from V and 2 bases from J, with 8 bases between. CDR3 region: CASSSGQNYGYTF. CDR3 DNA: TGTGCCAGCAGCTCCGGACAGAACTATGGCTACACCTTC.